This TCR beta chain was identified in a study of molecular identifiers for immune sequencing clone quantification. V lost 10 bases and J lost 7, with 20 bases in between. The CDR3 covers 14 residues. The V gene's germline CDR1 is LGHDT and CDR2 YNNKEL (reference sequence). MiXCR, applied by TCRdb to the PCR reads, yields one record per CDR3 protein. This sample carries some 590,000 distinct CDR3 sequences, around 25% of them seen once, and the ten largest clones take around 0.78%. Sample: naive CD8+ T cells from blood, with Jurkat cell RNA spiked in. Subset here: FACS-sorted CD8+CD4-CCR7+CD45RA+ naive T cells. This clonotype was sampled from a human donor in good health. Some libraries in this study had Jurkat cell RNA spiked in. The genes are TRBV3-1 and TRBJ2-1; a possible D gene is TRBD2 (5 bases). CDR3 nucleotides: TGTGCCAAGGAACCCCGGGTTCCGGGGAATGAGCAGTTCTTC. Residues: CAKEPRVPGNEQFF.